Listed below are T cell receptor beta chains from one sample, sequenced in a study of T cells in localized non-small cell lung cancer. Data came from immunoSEQ multiplex PCR; TCRdb stores just in-frame clones and leaves some out. The sample contains roughly 39,000 clones, 70% to 90% of which appear only once. This specimen was peripheral blood, taken before any cancer treatment. These receptors all come from a man aged 18-55 years with stage I lung adenocarcinoma. CDR3s include the opening cysteine and the closing phenylalanine or tryptophan. The D gene is left open where the match is weak. Some rows mark clone size as missing; the rest say once, few, many or name a class of expanded clone.

D,V,size,J,CDR3,DNA
-,TRBV4-1,-,TRBJ2-1,CASSQDQDSVTSQFF,TGCGCCAGCAGCCAAGACCAGGACTCCGTAACATCGCAGTTCTTC
-,TRBV2,-,TRBJ1-1,CASSDQGEAFF,TGTGCCAGCAGTGACCAAGGAGAAGCTTTCTTT
-,TRBV2,-,TRBJ1-1,CASESMVNTEAFF,TGTGCCAGCGAGTCAATGGTGAACACTGAAGCTTTCTTT
TRBD1,TRBV2,-,TRBJ2-7,CASSPQGDRRVGEQYF,TGTGCCAGCAGTCCACAGGGGGACAGACGTGTGGGCGAGCAGTACTTC
-,TRBV30,-,TRBJ2-3,CACLPDGTTDTQYF,TGTGCCTGTTTACCGGACGGTACCACAGATACGCAGTATTTT
-,TRBV28,-,TRBJ2-4,CASSFVSRGGIQYF,TGTGCCAGCAGTTTCGTCAGTCGGGGAGGCATTCAGTACTTC
-,TRBV5-4,-,TRBJ2-5,CASSPIGEGTQYF,TGTGCCAGCAGTCCAATCGGGGAAGGGACCCAGTACTTC
-,TRBV13,few,TRBJ1-5,CASSFHRDSNQPQHF,TGTGCCAGCAGCTTTCACAGGGATAGCAATCAGCCCCAGCATTTT
TRBD1,TRBV18,-,TRBJ2-1,CASSRGQDFNEQFF,TGTGCCAGCTCACGGGGACAGGACTTCAATGAGCAGTTCTTC
-,TRBV4-1,-,TRBJ1-1,CASSQVIPKTGDTEAFF,TGCGCCAGCAGCCAAGTAATACCTAAGACTGGCGACACTGAAGCTTTCTTT
TRBD2,TRBV5-6,few,TRBJ2-3,CASSLTYYSGGVRDTQYF,TGTGCCAGCAGCCTAACTTACTACAGCGGGGGGGTCCGGGATACGCAGTATTTT
-,TRBV5-1,-,TRBJ2-2,CASSRAQGTGELFF,TGCGCCAGCAGTCGGGCTCAGGGCACCGGGGAGCTGTTTTTT
-,TRBV19,-,TRBJ2-6,CASSELRTNQSRANVLTF,TGTGCCAGTAGTGAGCTAAGGACAAATCAAAGTCGGGCCAACGTCCTGACTTTC
TRBD2,TRBV6-1,few,TRBJ2-3,CASSEYPRGGTDTQYF,TGTGCCAGCAGTGAATACCCCCGGGGGGGCACAGATACGCAGTATTTT
-,TRBV2,-,TRBJ2-6,CASSASDFYGASGANVLTF,TGTGCCAGCAGTGCCAGCGATTTTTACGGGGCATCTGGGGCCAACGTCCTGACTTTC
-,TRBV9,-,TRBJ2-3,CASSVDVVDTQYF,TGTGCCAGCAGCGTAGATGTGGTAGATACGCAGTATTTT
TRBD1,TRBV19,-,TRBJ1-6,CATRQGIQNSPLHF,TGTGCCACCAGACAGGGGATTCAGAATTCACCCCTCCACTTT
TRBD1,TRBV14,-,TRBJ2-7,CASSQATGNYEQYF,TGTGCCAGCAGCCAAGCGACAGGGAATTACGAGCAGTACTTC
-,TRBV7-2,-,TRBJ2-1,CASSQPLTAVNEQFF,TGTGCCAGCAGCCAACCACTGACCGCCGTCAATGAGCAGTTCTTC
TRBD2,TRBV2,-,TRBJ2-5,CASSDRSGRGETQYF,TGTGCCAGCAGTGATCGGTCGGGGCGGGGGGAGACCCAGTACTTC
-,TRBV7-9,-,TRBJ2-7,CASSPRQAVLYEQYF,TGTGCCAGCAGCCCAAGACAAGCGGTGCTCTACGAGCAGTACTTC
-,TRBV7-7,-,TRBJ2-5,CASSLNRDIRETQYF,TGTGCCAGCAGCCTAAACCGGGACATAAGGGAGACCCAGTACTTC
-,TRBV13,few,TRBJ1-3,CASSSRHISGNTIYF,TGTGCCAGCAGCTCTCGACACATCTCTGGAAACACCATATATTTT
-,TRBV12-5,few,TRBJ1-6,CASGSREGSPLHF,TGTGCTAGTGGTTCTCGTGAGGGGTCACCCCTCCACTTT
-,TRBV27,-,TRBJ2-4,CASSPRGVTAKNIQYF,TGTGCCAGCAGCCCGAGGGGGGTCACGGCCAAAAACATTCAGTACTTC
TRBD1,TRBV6-5,-,TRBJ1-2,CASSYTGGYGYTF,TGTGCCAGCAGTTACACAGGGGGCTATGGCTACACCTTC
TRBD1,TRBV9,few,TRBJ2-5,CASSVGTGPGETQYF,TGTGCCAGCAGCGTCGGGACAGGGCCTGGGGAGACCCAGTACTTC
-,TRBV6-1,-,TRBJ1-1,CASIRGINTEAFF,TGTGCCAGCATTCGGGGTATTAACACTGAAGCTTTCTTT
TRBD1,TRBV9,-,TRBJ1-6,CASSQTTGGGNSPLHF,TGTGCCAGCAGCCAAACTACAGGGGGCGGAAATTCACCCCTCCACTTT
-,TRBV5-1,-,TRBJ2-3,CASSPGRVLDTQYF,TGCGCCAGCAGCCCCGGCAGGGTCCTAGATACGCAGTATTTT
-,TRBV9,-,TRBJ2-2,CASTDGEPGELFF,TGTGCCAGCACGGACGGTGAACCCGGGGAGCTGTTTTTT
-,TRBV6-1,-,TRBJ2-2,CASRYQSSSTGELFF,TGTGCCAGCAGGTACCAGAGCTCGAGCACCGGGGAGCTGTTTTTT
TRBD1,TRBV18,-,TRBJ1-4,CASSPRGQPNEKLFF,TGTGCCAGCTCACCAAGGGGACAGCCAAATGAAAAACTGTTTTTT
-,TRBV4-2,once,TRBJ1-3,CASSPLAGSGNTIYF,TGTGCCAGCAGCCCCCTAGCGGGGTCTGGAAACACCATATATTTT
TRBD1,TRBV28,-,TRBJ2-7,CASRRQGAYEQYF,TGTGCCAGCAGGCGACAGGGGGCCTACGAGCAGTACTTC
-,TRBV27,-,TRBJ1-2,CASSSRTPSNYGYTF,TGTGCCAGCAGTTCCCGGACACCTTCTAACTATGGCTACACCTTC
-,TRBV7-9,-,TRBJ2-3,CASSLPITDTQYF,TGTGCCAGCAGCCTCCCCATCACAGATACGCAGTATTTT
-,TRBV7-7,-,TRBJ2-1,CASSSTGIGAWNEQFF,TGTGCCAGCAGCTCAACAGGGATTGGAGCTTGGAATGAGCAGTTCTTC
-,TRBV6-9,-,TRBJ1-1,CASSYSTGLNTEAFF,TGTGCCAGCAGTTACTCGACAGGCTTGAACACTGAAGCTTTCTTT
-,TRBV5-4,-,TRBJ1-1,CASSSRQQGRVTEAFF,TGTGCCAGCAGCTCCCGGCAGCAAGGGAGGGTCACTGAAGCTTTCTTT